Sequencing of this TCR beta chain was carried out in a study of T-cell reconstitution after alpha-beta-depleted transplantation in children. Researchers prepared the TCRbeta library using unique molecular identifiers, the study reports. TCRdb called the PCR reads again in MiXCR, with one record for every CDR3 protein. Here the sample spans about 420,000 distinct CDR3 sequences, about a tenth being singletons. Trimming cost V 4 bases and J 3 bases, with 10 bases left between them. The CDR3 length is 13 residues. Per the germline V gene, CDR1 is SGHRS and CDR2 is YFSETQ. V usage is TRBV5-1 and J usage is TRBJ1-2; D uncertain. The sample was PBMCs from the stem cell graft donor, taken from the stem cell graft. This receptor was taken from a human donor who donated a stem cell graft to a child with acute myeloid leukemia. The CDR3 sequence is CASSRREDYGYTF. In nucleotides, the CDR3 is TGCGCCAGCAGCAGGCGCGAGGACTATGGCTACACCTTC.